This passage covers 9 T cell receptor beta chains from one sample sequenced in a study of cytomegalovirus exposure and HLA in healthy donors. The PCR was carried out with 60 Vbeta primers and 13 Jbeta primers. Assay: immunoSEQ multiplex PCR; the TCRdb copy retains only in-frame clones and omits some. The sample has about 89,000 clones, 65% to 80% seen once; the top ten hold 10%. The source material was PBMCs. Source of these receptors: a man aged 30 to 39 in good health and CMV-seropositive.

The rearrangement joins TRBV5-4 to TRBJ1-5; D call uncertain. The CDR3 spans 16 residues. CDR1 and CDR2 (germline): SGHNT, YYREEE (reference sequence). Deletions cut 1 base from V and 3 bases from J, with 14 bases between. CDR3 in DNA: TGTGCCAGCAGCTTGTCGGGAGGAGGCCCCAATCAGCCCCAGCATTTT. It encodes CASSLSGGGPNQPQHF.

The J gene is TRBJ2-3, the V gene TRBV2; D not certain. This CDR3 is 14 amino acids long. V was clipped by 4 bases and J by 1 base, with 9 bases between them. Germline V CDR1 and CDR2: SNHLY, FYNNEI. For the CDR3, the DNA is TGTGCCAGCAGTGCGGTCTTGCGCACAGATACGCAGTATTTT. This translates into CASSAVLRTDTQYF. Together with reference TRBV2 and TRBJ2-3, the CDR3 gives the full variable domain: EPEVTQTPSHQVTQMGQEVILRCVPISNHLYFYWYRQILGQKVEFLVSFYNNEISEKSEIFDDQFSVERPDGSNFTLKIRSTKLEDSAMYFCASSAVLRTDTQYFGPGTRLTVL.

CDR3 nucleotides: TGTGCCAGTACCCCGGGACTTAACAATTCACCCCTCCACTTT. Translated, it gives CASTPGLNNSPLHF. This rearrangement joins TRBV19 to TRBJ1-6; TRBD1 might be the D (5 bases). The CDR3 sequence is 14 residues long. Germline V gene sequence: CDR1 LNHDA, CDR2 SQIVND (reference sequence). Trimming took off 7 bases at V and 7 bases at J, with 14 bases between the two ends.

The chain recombines TRBV7-8 with TRBJ2-1; 15 bases are shared with TRBD2. Germline assignment: CDR1 SGHVS and CDR2 FQNEAQ. V was pared by 6 bases and J by 7 bases, with 4 bases of the junction left unmatched. The CDR3 length is 15 residues. In DNA, the CDR3 is TGTGCCAGCAGTTTTGGACTAGCGGGGGGGAATGAGCAGTTCTTC. It translates to CASSFGLAGGNEQFF.

The chain couples TRBV7-8 to TRBJ2-3, with 8 positions matching TRBD1. Germline trimming cut 2 bases from V and 0 bases from J; bases unmatched to any gene: 7. Germline CDR1 SGHVS, CDR2 FQNEAQ. This CDR3 is 17 amino acids long. The CDR3 region has the DNA TGTGCCAGCAGCTTACCTGGACAGGGCAAAAGCACAGATACGCAGTATTTT. This sequence encodes CASSLPGQGKSTDTQYF. The entire variable domain, with the rest obtained from reference TRBV7-8 and TRBJ2-3, is as follows: GAGVSQSPRYKVAKRGQDVALRCDPISGHVSLFWYQQALGQGPEFLTYFQNEAQLDKSGLPSDRFFAERPEGSVSTLKIQRTQQEDSAVYLCASSLPGQGKSTDTQYFGPGTRLTVL.

Turning to this clone: Other DNA sequences in the sample encode the same CDR3. V usage is TRBV6-4 and J usage is TRBJ2-7, with D hard to call. The CDR3 has 13 residues. Germline values: CDR1 MRHNA, CDR2 SNTAGT. Trimming cost V 4 bases and J 2 bases, with 9 bases left between them. The CDR3 DNA sequence: TGTGCCAGCAGTGTGCCTAACCCCTACGAGCAGTACTTC. Amino acid sequence: CASSVPNPYEQYF.

The chain recombines TRBV19 with TRBJ1-3; TRBD1 matches 7 bases. The CDR3 is 12 residues long. Germline lookup yields CDR1 LNHDA and CDR2 SQIVND (reference sequence). Trimming at V came to 9 bases and at J to 7 bases, leaving 6 bases not matched to a gene. CDR3 amino acids: CASLQQGNTIYF. The CDR3 DNA follows: TGTGCCAGCCTTCAACAGGGGAACACCATATATTTT.

The chain links TRBV6-1 to TRBJ2-7, with D tentatively TRBD2 (5 bases). CDR3 length equals 12 residues. The V end was cut by 7 bases, the J end by 2 bases, with 9 bases between. Germline V CDR1 and CDR2: MNHNS, SASEGT. The CDR3 sequence: CASIGLTYEQYF. In nucleotides, the CDR3 is TGTGCCAGCATTGGACTCACCTACGAGCAGTACTTC.

The count of this clone is one. The rearrangement joins TRBV18 to TRBJ1-1; D might be TRBD1 (5 bases). The CDR3 is 15 residues long. V dropped 0 bases and J dropped 3 bases, with 11 bases sitting between them. The germline CDR1 and CDR2 sequences are KGHSH and LQKENI. CDR3 DNA: TGTGCCAGCTCACCACCGGCGGGGCGCGACACTGAAGCTTTCTTT. It encodes CASSPPAGRDTEAFF.